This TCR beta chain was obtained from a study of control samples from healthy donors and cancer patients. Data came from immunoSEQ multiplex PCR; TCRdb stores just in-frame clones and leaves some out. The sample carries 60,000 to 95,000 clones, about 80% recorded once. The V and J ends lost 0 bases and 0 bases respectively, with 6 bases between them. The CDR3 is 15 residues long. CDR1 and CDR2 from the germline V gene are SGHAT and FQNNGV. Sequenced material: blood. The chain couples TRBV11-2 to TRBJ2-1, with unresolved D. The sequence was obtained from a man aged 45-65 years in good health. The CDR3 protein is CASSLEASSYNEQFF. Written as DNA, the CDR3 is TGTGCCAGCAGCTTAGAGGCGAGCTCCTACAATGAGCAGTTCTTC.